The entry below describes one T cell receptor beta chain. Profiled with immunoSEQ multiplex PCR; TCRdb holds only in-frame clones, not every one. The data hold 32,000 or so clones, with 85% to 95% observed a single time. V lost 0 bases and J lost 4, with 13 bases in between. The germline V gene encodes CDR1 LGHNA and CDR2 YSLEER. CDR3 length: 16 amino acids. This entry comes from a study of T cell changes during pregnancy in multiple sclerosis. The sequenced sample was CD4+ T cells from peripheral blood mononuclear cells, obtained in the second trimester of pregnancy. The chain is built from TRBV4-3 and TRBJ1-3, with a tentative D call TRBD1 (6 bases). The origin of this receptor is a female donor with multiple sclerosis, enrolled in a pregnancy study. CDR3 sequence: CASSQDAGARGNTIYF. The CDR3 DNA sequence: TGCGCCAGCAGCCAAGACGCAGGGGCACGGGGAAACACCATATATTTT.